This entry lists 20 T cell receptor beta chains sequenced from one sample in a study of T cell repertoires in cytomegalovirus infection. One entry per CDR3 protein, called by TCRdb with MiXCR from the reads. This table has 290,000 or so distinct CDR3 sequences, roughly a tenth appearing once. The specimen sequenced was PBMCs. These receptors all stem from a human donor in good health (CMV status not recorded). Some clones in this sample may be carry-over from other donors' samples.

In regard to this clonotype: Likely a read error: the CDR3 ends without its conserved phenylalanine or tryptophan. The chain couples TRBV7-3 to TRBJ2-5; no clear D gene. Trimming cost V 5 bases and J 4 bases, with 8 bases left between them. There are 12 residues in the CDR3. Germline CDR1 SGHTA, CDR2 FQGTGA. CDR3 coding DNA: TGTGCCAGCAGCCCTGCGGCAGAGACCCAGTACGTC. Translated: CASSPAAETQYV.

This clonotype was counted between two and nine times. This sequence joins TRBV20-1 and TRBJ2-3; D gene ambiguous. The CDR3 spans 13 residues. V gave up 5 bases and J gave up 0 bases, with 9 bases separating them. Germline CDR1 is DFQATT and CDR2 is SNEGSKA (reference sequence). Written as DNA, the CDR3 is TGCAGTGCTGGGGAAGGGAGCACAGATACGCAGTATTTT. Translation: CSAGEGSTDTQYF.

With regard to this clonotype: A much larger clone differs by one base, so this may be a read error. This sequence joins TRBV19 and TRBJ2-1, with no clear D. Germline-derived CDR1 and CDR2 are LNHDA and SQIVND (reference sequence). The CDR3 extends over 14 amino acids. The chain's CDR3 is CASSTAFSYNEEFF. As DNA, the CDR3 is TGTGCCAGTAGTACGGCATTTTCCTACAATGAGGAGTTCTTC.

The chain joins TRBV27 to TRBJ2-1, with D perhaps being TRBD1 or TRBD2 (5 bases each). The CDR3 is made up of 15 amino acids. Trimming removed 3 bases at V and 6 bases at J, with 15 bases between. CDR1 is MNHEY, CDR2 SMNVEV, per germline (reference sequence). CDR3 in amino acids: CASSFRREYSNEQFF. CDR3 coding DNA: TGTGCCAGCAGTTTCCGCAGGGAGTATAGCAATGAGCAGTTCTTC.

This clonotype was found a few times. This chain uses TRBV6-5 with TRBJ2-1, with a possible D match to TRBD2 (5 bases). With 0 bases removed from V and 0 bases from J, the gap between germline ends came to 6 bases. The germline CDR1 and CDR2 sequences are MNHEY and SVGAGI. CDR3 length equals 15 residues. CDR3 residues: CASSYSGSSYNEQFF. CDR3 nucleotide sequence: TGTGCCAGCAGTTACTCAGGGAGCTCCTACAATGAGCAGTTCTTC.

This clonotype appeared many times. The chain couples TRBV7-8 to TRBJ2-3; D perhaps matches TRBD2 (6 bases). Deletions cut 7 bases from V and 2 bases from J, with 16 bases between. CDR1 is SGHVS, CDR2 FQNEAQ, per germline. The CDR3 covers 15 residues. CDR3 sequence (DNA): TGTGCCAGCACCGTAGCGGAGACCCTCACAGATACGCAGTATTTT. It codes for CASTVAETLTDTQYF.

Many counts were recorded for this clonotype. The CDR3 here is CASSLGTSGGDTQYF. The CDR3, as DNA: TGTGCCAGCAGCCTTGGGACTAGCGGGGGAGATACGCAGTATTTT. This rearrangement joins TRBV6-2 or TRBV6-3 to TRBJ2-3; 14 positions match TRBD2. The CDR3 has 15 amino acids. The V segment lost 6 bases and the J segment 5 bases; nucleotides outside the gene matches: 4. Germline V gene sequence: CDR1 MNHEY, CDR2 SVGEGT.

This clonotype was counted only a few times. The chain recombines TRBV20-1 with TRBJ2-5, with 8 bases aligning to TRBD2. CDR1 and CDR2 from the germline V gene are DFQATT and SNEGSKA (reference sequence). This CDR3 comprises 15 residues. Trimming cost V 0 bases and J 5 bases; bases outside gene matches: 8. CDR3 loop: CSARDRLAGKETQYF. CDR3 bases: TGCAGTGCTAGAGATCGCTTAGCGGGGAAGGAGACCCAGTACTTC.

On this clonotype: This may come from a read error, since a much larger clone is one base off. J is TRBJ2-2 and V is TRBV14; 8 bases line up with TRBD2. Germline V CDR1 and CDR2: SGHDN, FVKESK. V shed 2 bases, J shed 3 bases, and the junction held 11 bases outside the gene matches. The CDR3 contains 18 residues. The CDR3 nucleotides are TGTGCCAGCAGCCAATCGGGACTAGAGGGGGTCTACACCGGGGAGCTGTTTTTT. It yields the protein CASSQSGLEGVYTGELFF.

In this sample, this clonotype turned up many times. The rearrangement links TRBV7-6 to TRBJ2-3; D might be TRBD1 (6 bases). This CDR3 is 16 amino acids long. Looked up from germline, CDR1 is SGHVS and CDR2 is FNYEAQ. Trimming left V 5 bases short and J 2 bases short, with 17 bases between. The CDR3 nucleotides read TGTGCCAGCAGCCCACAACAGGGAAGGGTCACAGATACGCAGTATTTT. This gives the protein CASSPQQGRVTDTQYF.

This clonotype was seen ten or more times. The J gene is TRBJ1-2, the V gene TRBV7-8, with a tentative D call TRBD1 (6 bases). Germline lookup yields CDR1 SGHVS and CDR2 FQNEAQ. The CDR3 is made up of 15 amino acids. Trimming stripped 8 bases from V and 3 bases from J, with 19 bases between. The CDR3 protein is CASSIQPAGDYGYTF. The CDR3 nucleotides are TGTGCCAGCTCCATCCAACCGGCAGGGGACTATGGCTACACCTTC.

This clonotype has at least ten counts. As DNA, the CDR3 is TGTGCCAGCAACACTGGGGGACAGGGGACCGGGGAGCTGTTTTTT. Amino acids: CASNTGGQGTGELFF. The chain joins TRBV28 to TRBJ2-2, with 10 nucleotides matching TRBD1. J gave up 5 bases and V 7 bases, and 7 bases lay outside the gene matches. This CDR3 region has 15 residues. The germline CDR1 and CDR2 sequences are MDHEN and SYDVKM.

The table lists this clonotype with a few counts. Here the CDR3 reads CSASPQGLYNEQFF. CDR3 coding DNA: TGCAGTGCTAGCCCACAGGGGCTATACAATGAGCAGTTCTTC. The V and J genes are TRBV20-1 and TRBJ2-1, with 7 bases aligning to TRBD1. This CDR3 has 14 amino acids. V shed 3 bases and J 4 bases; nucleotides not matched to a gene: 6. Germline loops: CDR1 DFQATT, CDR2 SNEGSKA (reference sequence).

This clonotype came up many times. The V and J genes are TRBV28 and TRBJ2-3; D may match TRBD1 or TRBD2 (5 bases each). The CDR3 runs 15 residues. The V gene's germline CDR1 is MDHEN and CDR2 SYDVKM. Trimming shortened V by 1 base and J by 6 bases, and 14 bases separated the two germline ends. The CDR3 nucleotides read TGTGCCAGCAGTTTATACGGTCAGGGCGGGGATACGCAGTATTTT. It yields the protein CASSLYGQGGDTQYF.

The rearrangement joins TRBV29-1 to TRBJ2-1; 15 bases map to TRBD2. Germline V CDR1 and CDR2: SQVTM, ANQGSEA. The CDR3 is 14 amino acids. The V segment lost 4 bases and the J segment 7 bases; nucleotides outside the gene matches: 2. The CDR3 sequence is CSVVGTSGGNEQFF. CDR3 DNA sequence: TGCAGCGTTGTCGGGACTAGCGGGGGGAATGAGCAGTTCTTC.

This clonotype was observed at least ten times. The chain joins TRBV7-2 to TRBJ2-5; TRBD2 aligns across 12 bases. Germline V gene lookup returns CDR1 SGHTA and CDR2 FQGNSA. This CDR3 has 15 amino acids. The V and J ends lost 5 bases and 5 bases, in that order; junction bases with no gene match: 6. The CDR3 nucleotides read TGTGCCAGCAGCCCACCGACTAGCGGGGGTGAGACCCAGTACTTC. The encoded protein is CASSPPTSGGETQYF. Full variable domain (missing parts from reference TRBV7-2 and TRBJ2-5): GAGVSQSPSNKVTEKGKDVELRCDPISGHTALYWYRQSLGQGLEFLIYFQGNSAPDKSGLPSDRFSAERTGGSVSTLTIQRTQQEDSAVYLCASSPPTSGGETQYFGPGTRLLVL.

This clonotype was counted at least ten times. The chain has TRBV28 and TRBJ2-1, with 8 bases aligning to TRBD2. The CDR3 consists of 15 residues. Losses at the gene ends were 7 bases for V and 8 bases for J; bases not matched to a gene: 13. Per germline, CDR1 MDHEN and CDR2 SYDVKM. Here the CDR3 DNA reads TGTGCCAGCATGACAGCGGGGGCCAAGGGCGATGAGCAGTTCTTC. Residues: CASMTAGAKGDEQFF.

CDR3 nucleotide sequence: TGTGCCACCAGCGAAGACAGGGCCGGCACCGGGGAGCTGTTTTTT. Translated, it gives CATSEDRAGTGELFF. V gene TRBV24-1 combines with J gene TRBJ2-2; 7 bases agree with TRBD1. This CDR3 is built from 15 residues. CDR1 is KGHDR, CDR2 SFDVKD, per germline. V gave up 7 bases and J gave up 4 bases; unmatched junction bases: 8.

There are many counts of this clonotype. The chain couples TRBV27 to TRBJ2-3; D is perhaps TRBD2 (6 bases). Germline assignment: CDR1 MNHEY and CDR2 SMNVEV (reference sequence). The CDR3 extends over 14 amino acids. V lost 3 bases to trimming and J lost 2 bases, with 9 bases between them. DNA of the CDR3: TGTGCCAGCAGTTTTGCGGGGAACACAGATACGCAGTATTTT. Residues: CASSFAGNTDTQYF.

This clonotype appeared many times. The rearrangement joins TRBV6-6 to TRBJ1-1; weak D call: TRBD1 (6 bases). CDR1 is MNHNY, CDR2 SVGAGI, per germline (reference sequence). Trimming took 5 bases from V and 0 from J, leaving 16 bases between them. This CDR3 is 16 amino acids long. CDR3 nucleotides: TGTGCCAGCAGTCCCAAACCAGGACAGCTGAACACTGAAGCTTTCTTT. Translating gives CASSPKPGQLNTEAFF.